This T cell receptor (beta chain) was sequenced for a study of regulatory T cells in long-lasting Graves disease (dated by TCRdb to the early 2020s). Regarding the complete study: Persistent Graves' disease was defined as persistently positive TSH receptor autoantibodies together with antithyroid drug treatment for over 5 years. Peripheral blood TCR sequencing and RNA sequencing compared persistent Graves' disease patients with newly diagnosed Graves' disease patients. The study was conducted in China and was registered as a clinical trial. A total of around 35 samples underwent TCR sequencing, from roughly 13 patients with persistent Graves' disease and 20 or so patients with newly diagnosed Graves' disease. On average, persistent Graves' disease patients in the clinical cohort had been on antithyroid drugs for about 9.7 years.

V loses 2 bases of germline sequence and J loses 7 bases, and the interval between the two ends is 8 bases. The CDR3 holds 12 amino acids from the cysteine to the phenylalanine. The read is trimmed to its CDR3 DNA, 36 bases read in frame from base 1. Overall results and qualifications from the work: Sequencing and analysis were restricted to the TCR beta chain. The study examined only peripheral blood because the primary lesion, thyroid tissue, could not be accessed. Preferential use of TRBV28, TRBJ1-2 and TRBJ2-5 was observed in persistent disease, whereas TRBV20-1 and TRBJ2-1 were favored in newly diagnosed disease. Persistent patients shared more public clonotypes among themselves (2,741) than newly diagnosed patients did (more than 950). The authors acknowledged the small sample size as a limitation that may reduce accuracy. Compared with newly diagnosed patients, patients with persistent Graves' disease had lower TCR Shannon entropy and fewer highly expanded clones, which suggests clonal expansion.

The library was produced with multiplex PCR. Sequencing instrument: Illumina HiSeq 4000. iRepertoire HTBI primers and Arm-PCR amplification of CDR3 regions were used to construct TCR beta libraries. Before sequencing, the PCR products went through gel purification. Concerning the study's data processing: Gene usage analysis of CDR3 amino acid clonotypes used the 55 to 65 TRBV and around 13 TRBJ segments found across samples. Filtered high-quality paired reads were merged into contigs using COPE and FqMerger. BLAST was used to align contigs to IMGT TRBV, TRBD and TRBJ reference genes, with CDR3 defined following IMGT. Any clonotype with a frequency above 0.1% was classified as a highly expanded clone. Shannon entropy was used to measure repertoire diversity, and the Gini coefficient was used to measure V-J evenness. Public clonotypes were defined as clonotypes shared by more than one individual. TCRdb reanalyzed the raw reads on its own, using fastp at Q25 for trimming and MiXCR for clone calling, and kept in-frame beta chains. Entries that share a CDR3 protein sequence are merged under the most common genes and DNA. It is TCRdb's table, rather than the study itself, that gives the V and J calls and clone size. This sample is represented by about 470,000 distinct CDR3 sequences; roughly 20% of them were singletons. Approximately 7.8% of the sample belongs to the ten largest clones.

Ten or more counts support this clonotype. It has no known antigen specificity. No per-base quality is available; no much larger clone lies one base away. The time point label, read with the paper, signifies: persistent/refractory GD, antithyroid drugs over 5 years with positive TRAb. RNA was extracted from PBMCs in TRIzol for both TCR sequencing and RNA sequencing. The diagnosis of Graves' disease followed American Thyroid Association guidelines. Recruitment of patients was carried out at an endocrinology department in Xi'an, China. From each patient, approximately 10 milliliters of peripheral blood was collected into an EDTA anticoagulant tube. PBMCs were isolated by Ficoll Paque Plus density gradient separation without further T cell sorting. An Agilent 2100 Bioanalyzer and agarose gel were used to check RNA quality, and a NanoDrop 2000 was used to measure RNA concentration.

The chain is assembled from TRBV12-3 or TRBV12-4 and TRBJ2-5; the D region possibly corresponds to TRBD2 (6 bases align). This TCR was recovered from a female donor with Graves disease. Sequenced material: peripheral blood mononuclear cells (PBMCs), taken when the disease was refractory, from a patient treated with antithyroid drugs. The sequenced DNA: TGTGCCAGCAGTTTATTGGGAGGGACCCAGTACTTC. It translates to CASSLLGGTQYF.